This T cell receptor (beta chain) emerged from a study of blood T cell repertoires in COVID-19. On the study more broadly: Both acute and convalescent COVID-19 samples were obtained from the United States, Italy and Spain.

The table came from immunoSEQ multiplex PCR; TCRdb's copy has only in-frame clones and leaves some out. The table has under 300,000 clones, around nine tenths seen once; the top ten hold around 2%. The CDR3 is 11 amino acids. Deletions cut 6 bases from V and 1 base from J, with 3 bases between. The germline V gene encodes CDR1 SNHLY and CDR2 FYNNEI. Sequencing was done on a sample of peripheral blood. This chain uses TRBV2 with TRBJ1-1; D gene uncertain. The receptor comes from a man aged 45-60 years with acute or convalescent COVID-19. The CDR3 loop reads CASSKNTEAFF. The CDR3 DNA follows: TGTGCCAGCAGCAAGAACACTGAAGCTTTCTTT.